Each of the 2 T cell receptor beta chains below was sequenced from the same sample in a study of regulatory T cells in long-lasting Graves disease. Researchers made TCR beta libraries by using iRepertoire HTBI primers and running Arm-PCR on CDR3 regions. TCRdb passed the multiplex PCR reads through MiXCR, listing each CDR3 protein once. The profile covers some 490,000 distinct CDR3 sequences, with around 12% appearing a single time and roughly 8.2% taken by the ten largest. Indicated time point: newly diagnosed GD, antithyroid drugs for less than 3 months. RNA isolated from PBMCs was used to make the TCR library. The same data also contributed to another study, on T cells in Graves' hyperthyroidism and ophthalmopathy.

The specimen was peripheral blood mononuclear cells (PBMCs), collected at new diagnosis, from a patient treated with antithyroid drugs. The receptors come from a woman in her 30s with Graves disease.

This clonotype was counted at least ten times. The CDR3 region is CASSLVRRRGETQYF. The CDR3 DNA reads TGTGCCAGCAGCTTAGTTCGACGCCGTGGAGAGACCCAGTACTTC. The chain uses TRBV7-2 and TRBJ2-5; no clear D gene. CDR3 length: 15 amino acids. Germline V gene sequence: CDR1 SGHTA, CDR2 FQGNSA. Between the trimmed V and J ends, which lost 1 base and 4 bases, there was a span of 13 bases. Combining the CDR3 with reference TRBV7-2 and TRBJ2-5 gives the whole variable domain GAGVSQSPSNKVTEKGKDVELRCDPISGHTALYWYRQSLGQGLEFLIYFQGNSAPDKSGLPSDRFSAERTGGSVSTLTIQRTQQEDSAVYLCASSLVRRRGETQYFGPGTRLLVL.

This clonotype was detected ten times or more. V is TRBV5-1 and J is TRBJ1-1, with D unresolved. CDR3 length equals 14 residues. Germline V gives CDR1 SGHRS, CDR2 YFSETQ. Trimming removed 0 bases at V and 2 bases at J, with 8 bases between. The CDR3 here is CASSLGGHNTEAFF. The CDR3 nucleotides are TGCGCCAGCAGCTTGGGAGGGCATAACACTGAAGCTTTCTTT.